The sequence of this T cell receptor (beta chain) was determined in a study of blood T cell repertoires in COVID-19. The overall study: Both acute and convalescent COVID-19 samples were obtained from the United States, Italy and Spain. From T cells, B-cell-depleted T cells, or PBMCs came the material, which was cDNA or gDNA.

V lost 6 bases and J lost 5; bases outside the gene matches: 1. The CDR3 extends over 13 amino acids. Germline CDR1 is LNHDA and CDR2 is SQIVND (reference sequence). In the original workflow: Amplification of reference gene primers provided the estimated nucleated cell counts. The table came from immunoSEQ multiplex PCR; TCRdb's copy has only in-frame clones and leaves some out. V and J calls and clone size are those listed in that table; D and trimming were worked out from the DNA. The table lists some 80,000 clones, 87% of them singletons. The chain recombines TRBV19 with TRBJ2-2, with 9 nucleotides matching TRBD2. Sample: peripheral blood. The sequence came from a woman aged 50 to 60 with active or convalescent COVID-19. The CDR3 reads CASSAGGTGELFF. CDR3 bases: TGTGCCAGTAGCGCGGGGGGGACCGGGGAGCTGTTTTTT.